This entry lists 31 T cell receptor beta chains sequenced from one sample in a study of T cell responses to AZD1222 COVID-19 vaccine (dated by TCRdb to about 2021). What this sample's time point label stands for: about 28 days (+/-7) after the second vaccine dose. Library prep was done by the immunoSEQ multiplex PCR assay. Not all clones reach the TCRdb copy of this immuneACCESS table, which keeps in-frame sequences only. Checked studies attribute under half of the gap to unresolved V genes and leave the rest unexplained. The sample yields fewer than 200,000 clones; approximately 94% were counted once. The ten largest make up 1.5% to 2% of the sample. The material was peripheral blood, obtained 28 days after the second AZD1222 dose. The receptors here all came from an adult who received the AZD1222 COVID-19 vaccine.

The chain uses TRBV6-5 and TRBJ2-5, with 11 bases matching TRBD2. The ends lost 8 bases at V and 2 bases at J; junction bases unmatched: 4. Germline V gives CDR1 MNHEY, CDR2 SVGAGI. CDR3 size: 14 residues. CDR3 region: CASGSGRGQETQYF. The CDR3 bases are TGTGCCAGCGGTAGCGGGAGGGGGCAAGAGACCCAGTACTTC.

The J gene is TRBJ1-2, the V gene TRBV7-2; 7 nucleotides agree with TRBD1. This CDR3 contains 15 residues. Germline-derived CDR1 and CDR2 are SGHTA and FQGNSA. J gave up 2 bases and V 5 bases, and 8 bases lay outside the gene matches. The CDR3 DNA sequence: TGTGCCAGCAGCGGTAGGGACAGACAGAACTATGGCTACACCTTC. It codes for CASSGRDRQNYGYTF.

The sample holds one count of this clone. The chain uses TRBV7-2 and TRBJ1-1; no definite D call. Trimming shortened V by 0 bases and J by 4 bases, and 9 bases separated the two germline ends. Germline CDR1 is SGHTA and CDR2 is FQGNSA. There are 14 residues in the CDR3. The CDR3 reads CASSLASVSTEAFF. DNA for the CDR3: TGTGCCAGCAGCTTAGCCTCTGTAAGCACTGAAGCTTTCTTT.

This chain joins TRBV19 and TRBJ1-3; D not certain. This CDR3 contains 12 residues. The V gene lost 3 bases and the J gene lost 5 bases, with 5 bases spanning the gap. Germline V gene sequence: CDR1 LNHDA, CDR2 SQIVND (reference sequence). The CDR3 region is CASSMARNTIYF. The CDR3 DNA reads TGTGCCAGTAGTATGGCGAGAAACACCATATATTTT.

The chain joins TRBV19 to TRBJ2-2; a weak D match, TRBD2 (6 bases). Germline-derived CDR1 and CDR2 are LNHDA and SQIVND (reference sequence). Trimming cost V 2 bases and J 4 bases, with 11 bases left between them. CDR3 length equals 15 residues. The CDR3 reads CASSIYGRLTGELFF. The CDR3 coding sequence is TGTGCCAGTAGTATATACGGGAGACTCACCGGGGAGCTGTTTTTT.

This clone has just a few counts. V gene TRBV7-3 combines with J gene TRBJ1-1, with D possibly TRBD1 on 5 matching bases. Deletions cut 11 bases from V and 4 bases from J, with 20 bases between. This CDR3 spans 14 amino acids. Germline-derived CDR1 and CDR2 are SGHTA and FQGTGA. CDR3 protein: CAPPRGGLGTEAFF. CDR3 in DNA: TGTGCCCCCCCCCGGGGCGGGTTGGGCACTGAAGCTTTCTTT.

This clone was found once. This sequence joins TRBV6-1 and TRBJ2-5, with unresolved D. The V and J ends lost 3 bases and 5 bases respectively, with 10 bases between them. Germline V gene data show CDR1 as MNHNS and CDR2 as SASEGT. CDR3 length: 13 residues. The chain's CDR3 is CASSDGLVETQYF. For the CDR3, the DNA is TGTGCCAGCAGTGACGGGTTGGTGGAGACCCAGTACTTC.

The chain links TRBV19 to TRBJ1-2; D possibly corresponds to TRBD1 (5 bases). The CDR3 is 14 residues long. Germline CDR1 is LNHDA and CDR2 is SQIVND (reference sequence). Trimming left V 4 bases short and J 0 bases short, with 9 bases between. For the CDR3, the DNA is TGTGCCAGTAGTAGAAGGGGAACTAACTATGGCTACACCTTC. It codes for CASSRRGTNYGYTF.

The V gene is TRBV19, the J gene TRBJ1-1; D is undetermined. CDR3 length: 13 amino acids. V shed 6 bases and J shed 0 bases, with 8 bases lying between them. The V gene's germline CDR1 is LNHDA and CDR2 SQIVND (reference sequence). The CDR3 DNA follows: TGTGCCAGTAGCACCTCGCTGAACACTGAAGCTTTCTTT. It specifies CASSTSLNTEAFF.

The J gene is TRBJ1-4, the V gene TRBV6-5, with D maybe TRBD1 (5 bases). Per the germline V gene, CDR1 is MNHEY and CDR2 is SVGAGI. The CDR3 length is 12 residues. V was cut by 6 bases and J by 13 bases, with 15 bases left in between. The CDR3 sequence: CASSVWGGGLFF. The CDR3 bases are TGTGCCAGCAGCGTTTGGGGCGGTGGACTGTTTTTT.

The chain is built from TRBV19 and TRBJ1-4; D uncertain. The V end was cut by 3 bases, the J end by 10 bases, with 6 bases between. The germline CDR1 and CDR2 sequences are LNHDA and SQIVND (reference sequence). The CDR3 contains 11 residues. As DNA, the CDR3 is TGTGCCAGTAGTATCGGTGGAAAACTGTTTTTT. Translation: CASSIGGKLFF.

This chain connects TRBV28 to TRBJ2-1; no definite D call. Germline V gives CDR1 MDHEN, CDR2 SYDVKM. The CDR3 is 11 amino acids. V was shortened by 6 bases and J by 8 bases, with 8 bases between the two germline ends. The CDR3 here is CASSPVHEQFF. CDR3 sequence (DNA): TGTGCCAGCAGCCCCGTCCATGAGCAGTTCTTC.

The V and J genes are TRBV6-2 or TRBV6-3 and TRBJ1-2; no reliable D call. CDR1 is MNHEY and CDR2 is SVGEGT in the germline V gene. The CDR3 is 14 amino acids. Trimming shortened V by 2 bases and J by 7 bases, and 14 bases separated the two germline ends. The CDR3 protein is CASSYGGLRGGYTF. For the CDR3, the DNA is TGTGCCAGCAGTTACGGAGGGCTACGTGGTGGCTACACCTTC.

The rearrangement joins TRBV6-6 to TRBJ2-7; 10 nucleotides line up with TRBD2. Trimming took 2 bases from V and 6 from J; bases not matched to a gene: 4. This CDR3 region has 14 residues. CDR1 is MNHNY, CDR2 SVGAGI, per germline (reference sequence). CDR3 nucleotide sequence: TGTGCCAGCAGTTACGGGGCTAGCGGGAGCGAGCAGTACTTC. Translation gives CASSYGASGSEQYF.

The chain has TRBV28 and TRBJ1-5; possible D gene TRBD1, 5 bases. Trimming took 1 base from V and 6 from J, leaving 10 bases between them. The CDR3 spans 14 residues. Germline-derived CDR1 and CDR2 are MDHEN and SYDVKM. CDR3 in DNA: TGTGCCAGCAGTTTATTGGAGGGGAGTCAGCCCCAGCATTTT. Translation: CASSLLEGSQPQHF.

The genes are TRBV2 and TRBJ1-2; D not resolved. CDR3 length equals 14 residues. Trimming left V 3 bases short and J 0 bases short, with 8 bases between. The germline V gene encodes CDR1 SNHLY and CDR2 FYNNEI. The CDR3 nucleotides read TGTGCCAGCAGTGACTTAAGTACTAACTATGGCTACACCTTC. This encodes CASSDLSTNYGYTF.

A single count supports this clone. J is TRBJ1-1 and V is TRBV19; TRBD1 agrees at 8 bases. J gave up 11 bases and V 5 bases, and 10 bases lay outside the gene matches. Germline V CDR1 and CDR2: LNHDA, SQIVND (reference sequence). The CDR3 runs to 13 residues. The CDR3 DNA sequence: TGTGCCAGTAGTTCTCAACAGGGGGGCTGGGCTTTCTTT. Amino acids: CASSSQQGGWAFF.

The chain recombines TRBV18 with TRBJ1-4; a weak D match, TRBD1 (5 bases). Looked up from germline, CDR1 is KGHSH and CDR2 is LQKENI. The CDR3 sequence is 14 residues long. V was shortened by 9 bases and J by 0 bases, with 11 bases between the two germline ends. CDR3 amino acids: CASRDVATNEKLFF. For the CDR3, the DNA is TGTGCCAGTAGGGACGTTGCAACTAATGAAAAACTGTTTTTT.

The chain carries TRBV5-1 and TRBJ1-1, with D possibly being TRBD1 (5 bases). This CDR3 region has 14 residues. V dropped 0 bases and J dropped 5 bases, with 11 bases sitting between them. The V gene's germline CDR1 is SGHRS and CDR2 YFSETQ. In nucleotides, the CDR3 is TGCGCCAGCAGCTTGGGAGGGGAAGGGACTGAAGCTTTCTTT. Translation: CASSLGGEGTEAFF.

The chain recombines TRBV6-5 with TRBJ1-4, with D unclear. Germline values: CDR1 MNHEY, CDR2 SVGAGI. CDR3 length equals 14 residues. V was clipped by 6 bases and J by 8 bases, with 16 bases between them. In DNA form, the CDR3 reads TGTGCCAGCAGGCCAGGATATCCGAGGGAAAAACTGTTTTTT. Its translation is CASRPGYPREKLFF.

The chain recombines TRBV5-1 with TRBJ2-5, with D possibly TRBD1 on 6 matching bases. This CDR3 is 15 amino acids long. The germline V gene encodes CDR1 SGHRS and CDR2 YFSETQ. V was pared by 3 bases and J by 5 bases, with 17 bases between. The CDR3 coding sequence is TGCGCCAGCAGCTCAAGATCCGGGACAATGGAGACCCAGTACTTC. It encodes CASSSRSGTMETQYF.

The J gene is TRBJ1-3, the V gene TRBV25-1; D unresolved. Trimming left V 6 bases short and J 0 bases short, with 15 bases between. The CDR3 consists of 16 residues. Per the germline V gene, CDR1 is MGHDK and CDR2 is SYGVNS. The CDR3 is CASRTVTGGSGNTIYF. The DNA for the CDR3 is TGTGCCAGCAGGACCGTAACGGGCGGCTCTGGAAACACCATATATTTT.

The CDR3, as DNA: TGTGCCAGCAGGGGGACAGGCGGGAACAATTCACCCCTCCACTTT. It translates to CASRGTGGNNSPLHF. The chain joins TRBV7-8 to TRBJ1-6; 8 bases fit TRBD1. V lost 6 bases, J lost 7 bases, and 8 bases stayed unmatched. The CDR3 has 15 residues. Germline CDR1 SGHVS, CDR2 FQNEAQ.

V usage is TRBV18 and J usage is TRBJ2-7, with D possibly TRBD2 on 6 matching bases. The germline V and J ends were trimmed by 6 bases and 5 bases, with 14 bases remaining between them. This CDR3 spans 13 amino acids. From germline, CDR1 is KGHSH and CDR2 LQKENI. The CDR3 is CASSPRRDDEQYF. In nucleotides, the CDR3 is TGTGCCAGCTCCCCAAGGAGGGACGACGAGCAGTACTTC.

The genes are TRBV3-1 (or the pseudogene TRBV3-2) and TRBJ1-4; D gene unclear. Germline CDR1 reads LGHDT; CDR2 reads YNNKEL (reference sequence). This CDR3 contains 14 residues. Trimming shortened V by 0 bases and J by 8 bases, and 10 bases separated the two germline ends. CDR3 coding DNA: TGTGCCAGCAGCCAAGATGTAATTAGGGAAAAACTGTTTTTT. Its translation is CASSQDVIREKLFF.

The chain combines TRBV5-1 with TRBJ1-5, with TRBD1 matching 11 bases. Trimming took 5 bases from V and 4 from J; bases not matched to a gene: 5. CDR1 SGHRS and CDR2 YFSETQ come from the germline V gene. This CDR3 region has 15 residues. The CDR3 is CASSHGTGGNQPQHF. CDR3 nucleotides: TGCGCCAGCAGTCACGGGACAGGGGGTAATCAGCCCCAGCATTTT.

This rearrangement joins TRBV10-3 to TRBJ2-3; a possible D gene is TRBD2 (5 bases). This CDR3 is 13 amino acids long. Trimming removed 8 bases at V and 0 bases at J, with 9 bases between. Germline-derived CDR1 and CDR2 are ENHRY and SYGVKD. The CDR3 is CAIRRISTDTQYF. The CDR3 nucleotides read TGTGCCATCCGGAGGATTAGCACAGATACGCAGTATTTT.

V usage is TRBV4-1 and J usage is TRBJ1-1, with a tentative D call TRBD1 (5 bases). Germline V gene data show CDR1 as MGHRA and CDR2 as YSYEKL. The V and J ends lost 4 bases and 5 bases respectively, with 14 bases between them. This CDR3 region has 14 residues. CDR3 bases: TGCGCCAGCAGCCGTGGGACCTCTTATACTGAAGCTTTCTTT. The encoded protein is CASSRGTSYTEAFF.

This chain uses TRBV27 with TRBJ2-7; D is undetermined. The CDR3 runs 13 residues. Germline V gene lookup returns CDR1 MNHEY and CDR2 SMNVEV (reference sequence). Trimming removed 4 bases at V and 3 bases at J, with 10 bases between. The CDR3 region is CASSYGPHYEQYF. As DNA, the CDR3 is TGTGCCAGCAGTTACGGGCCCCACTACGAGCAGTACTTC.

V and J are TRBV6-5 and TRBJ1-2; no reliable D call. CDR1 and CDR2 (germline): MNHEY, SVGAGI. This CDR3 is 12 amino acids long. The V end was cut by 1 base, the J end by 6 bases, with 6 bases between. As DNA, the CDR3 is TGTGCCAGCAGTTACTATGGGGATGGCTACACCTTC. Translating gives CASSYYGDGYTF.

This rearrangement joins TRBV27 to TRBJ1-6; no reliable D call. The CDR3 totals 14 residues. V was pared by 3 bases and J by 8 bases, with 11 bases between. Germline CDR1 and CDR2: MNHEY and SMNVEV (reference sequence). Here the CDR3 DNA reads TGTGCCAGCAGTTTGACCCGCGGGGATTCACCCCTCCACTTT. Amino acid sequence: CASSLTRGDSPLHF.